This TCR beta chain was identified in a study of post-analysis software for immune sequencing data. On this clonotype: Its target is not known.

The library was made from cDNA and included unique molecular identifiers. Each sample of about 0.95 to 11 million input T cells yielded approximately 500,000 cDNA molecules, so each molecule approximated one T cell. TCRdb independently ran MiXCR on the PCR reads; one entry per CDR3 protein. The data contain hundreds of thousands of distinct CDR3 sequences, about 60% of them seen just once; the ten biggest clones take up about 10%. The CDR3 sequence is 16 residues long. Germline V gives CDR1 SGHRS, CDR2 YFSETQ. The V end was cut by 1 base, the J end by 0 bases, with 12 bases between. The study's findings and limits: In patients, TRBV5-6, TRBV5-1 and TRBV20-1 belonged to five TRBV segments found more frequently than in controls. F measure grouped same-batch samples tightly together. Normalized Chao1 diversity in multiple sclerosis patients fell significantly below that of controls.

Sample: blood. The rearrangement links TRBV5-1 to TRBJ2-3; no clear D. This clonotype was obtained from a girl aged 2-10 years with multiple sclerosis. The CDR3 region has the DNA TGCGCCAGCAGCTTGCAGTTACATACTAGCACAGATACGCAGTATTTT. Amino acid sequence: CASSLQLHTSTDTQYF.